Presented here are 27 T cell receptor beta chains from one specimen sequenced in a study of neurological immune-mediated disorders. A single record per CDR3 protein comes from TCRdb applying MiXCR to the 5' RACE reads. This sample has about 21,000 distinct CDR3 sequences, with around 16% found just once. What was sequenced was CD8+ T cells from blood. These receptors were taken from a woman between 18 and 29 years old with multiple sclerosis.

This clonotype was recorded at least ten times. The chain uses TRBV9 and TRBJ1-2; possible D gene TRBD1, 5 bases. The CDR3 has 14 residues. Trimming left V 0 bases short and J 8 bases short, with 14 bases between. Germline values: CDR1 SGDLS, CDR2 YYNGEE. CDR3 DNA sequence: TGTGCCAGCAGCGTAGGGGGGTCAGGGCGAGGCTACACCTTC. Protein sequence: CASSVGGSGRGYTF. Drawing the rest from reference TRBV9 and TRBJ1-2, the complete variable domain is DSGVTQTPKHLITATGQRVTLRCSPRSGDLSVYWYQQSLDQGLQFLIQYYNGEERAKGNILERFSAQQFPDLHSELNLSSLELGDSALYFCASSVGGSGRGYTFGSGTRLTVV.

This clonotype was seen at least ten times. The chain joins TRBV6-5 to TRBJ2-2, with D perhaps TRBD1 (5 bases). The CDR3 extends over 14 amino acids. Germline assignment: CDR1 MNHEY and CDR2 SVGAGI. Between the trimmed V and J ends, which lost 6 bases and 4 bases, there was a span of 12 bases. CDR3 protein: CASRTDMFTGELFF. The DNA of the CDR3 is TGTGCCAGCAGGACGGACATGTTCACCGGGGAGCTGTTTTTT.

This clonotype qualifies as medium-sized. This chain uses TRBV6-6 with TRBJ2-1; no clear D gene. Trimming removed 5 bases from V and 7 bases from J, with 9 bases in between. The germline gives CDR1 MNHNY, CDR2 SVGAGI (reference sequence). CDR3 length equals 12 residues. The CDR3 reads CASSRPRNEQFF. The DNA for the CDR3 is TGTGCCAGCAGTCGACCGCGAAATGAGCAGTTCTTC.

This clonotype was seen repeatedly, ten times or more. The rearrangement uses TRBV15 and TRBJ2-1; D unclear. This CDR3 has 12 amino acids. CDR1 LNHNV and CDR2 YYDKDF come from the germline V gene (reference sequence). Trimming removed 7 bases from V and 5 bases from J, with 9 bases in between. Written as DNA, the CDR3 is TGTGCCACCATGGTGGCTAACAATGAGCAGTTCTTC. Translating it yields CATMVANNEQFF.

This clonotype was counted ten times or more. The chain joins TRBV6-2 or TRBV6-3 to TRBJ2-3; 7 nucleotides agree with TRBD2. Germline values: CDR1 MNHEY, CDR2 SVGEGT. This CDR3 comprises 19 residues. With 3 bases clipped from V and 0 bases from J, the junction kept 15 bases outside the gene matches. The CDR3 loop is CASSYSRDYHPTSTDTQYF. The DNA for the CDR3 is TGTGCCAGCAGTTATAGTCGGGACTACCACCCCACCAGCACAGATACGCAGTATTTT.

This clonotype was detected ten times or more. The chain recombines TRBV6-6 with TRBJ2-1; the D is unclear. Trimming cost V 6 bases and J 2 bases, with 5 bases left between them. Germline-derived CDR1 and CDR2 are MNHNY and SVGAGI (reference sequence). This CDR3 spans 12 amino acids. CDR3 sequence (DNA): TGTGCCAGCAGCCGGCCCTACAATGAGCAGTTCTTC. It translates to CASSRPYNEQFF.

This clonotype was detected ten times or more. In DNA, the CDR3 is TGTGCCATCAGTGTCTCGGATCGGTACCAAGAGACCCAGTACTTC. Protein sequence: CAISVSDRYQETQYF. This chain uses TRBV10-3 with TRBJ2-5; D remains ambiguous. Per germline, CDR1 ENHRY and CDR2 SYGVKD. V lost 4 bases, J lost 0 bases, and 12 bases lay in between. The CDR3 is 15 residues long.

The sample holds many counts of this clonotype. The CDR3 bases are TGTGCCAGCAGCTTAGTGTCCGGCCCAGCTTTCTTT. Protein sequence: CASSLVSGPAFF. The V call is TRBV7-9, the J call TRBJ1-1; D remains unclear. Germline CDR1 reads SEHNR; CDR2 reads FQNEAQ (reference sequence). The CDR3 runs 12 residues. The V gene lost 1 base and the J gene lost 10 bases, with 10 bases spanning the gap.

This clonotype has ten or more counts. This chain connects TRBV29-1 to TRBJ2-5; D possibly corresponds to TRBD1 (5 bases). The CDR3 contains 16 residues. Per the germline V gene, CDR1 is SQVTM and CDR2 is ANQGSEA. The V and J ends lost 3 bases and 5 bases respectively, with 22 bases between them. CDR3 sequence (DNA): TGCAGCGTTGAGTACTCCACCCCCAGGGAAGAGGAGACCCAGTACTTC. Amino acids: CSVEYSTPREEETQYF.

This clonotype was seen only a few times. This CDR3 is CSVGTRSETQYF. The CDR3 DNA reads as TGCAGCGTAGGGACTAGAAGCGAGACCCAGTACTTC. V usage is TRBV29-1 and J usage is TRBJ2-5; 8 bases line up with TRBD2. The CDR3 runs to 12 residues. Trimming took 6 bases from V and 5 from J; bases not matched to a gene: 5. Germline V gene sequence: CDR1 SQVTM, CDR2 ANQGSEA.

This clonotype was counted at least ten times. This chain links TRBV29-1 with TRBJ1-1; D not certain. CDR3 length: 10 residues. Germline lookup yields CDR1 SQVTM and CDR2 ANQGSEA. Deletions cut 2 bases from V and 6 bases from J, with 4 bases between. CDR3 bases: TGCAGCGTTGAACAGGCTGAAGCTTTCTTT. This translates into CSVEQAEAFF.

By frequency in the sample, this clonotype is medium-sized. This chain connects TRBV6-4 to TRBJ2-1; 10 nucleotides match TRBD2. Germline assignment: CDR1 MRHNA and CDR2 SNTAGT. The CDR3 length is 15 residues. Losses at the gene ends were 3 bases for V and 4 bases for J; bases not matched to a gene: 3. The DNA of the CDR3 is TGTGCCAGCAGTGATGATAGCGGGGGGTACAATGAGCAGTTCTTC. It yields the protein CASSDDSGGYNEQFF.

This clonotype was observed at least ten times. The chain carries TRBV9 and TRBJ2-7; 11 nucleotides agree with TRBD1. Looked up from germline, CDR1 is SGDLS and CDR2 is YYNGEE. The CDR3 consists of 14 residues. Unmatched junction bases numbered 5, after V lost 3 bases and J lost 6 bases. The CDR3 loop reads CASSAGTGGGEQYV. The CDR3 DNA is TGTGCCAGCAGCGCCGGGACAGGGGGTGGCGAGCAGTACGTC.

This sequence joins TRBV30 and TRBJ2-7; either TRBD1 or TRBD2 may supply D (5 bases each). The length of the CDR3 is 15 residues. Germline assignment: CDR1 GTSNPN and CDR2 SVGIG (reference sequence). The V end was cut by 3 bases, the J end by 4 bases, with 19 bases between. Here the CDR3 reads CAWRAPTGRRYEQYF. In nucleotides, the CDR3 is TGTGCCTGGAGGGCCCCGACGGGACGGAGATACGAGCAGTACTTC.

In its sample, this clonotype is medium-sized. J is TRBJ1-1 and V is TRBV20-1; D may be TRBD1 (5 bases). CDR3 size: 14 residues. CDR1 and CDR2 (germline): DFQATT, SNEGSKA (reference sequence). V was shortened by 0 bases and J by 1 base, with 9 bases between the two germline ends. In DNA form, the CDR3 reads TGCAGTGCTAGAGATCTGAGGGGGAACACTGAAGCTTTCTTT. Residues: CSARDLRGNTEAFF.

This clonotype was recorded at least ten times. This chain connects TRBV7-8 to TRBJ1-1, with D possibly TRBD1 on 5 matching bases. Per the germline V gene, CDR1 is SGHVS and CDR2 is FQNEAQ. The CDR3 contains 16 residues. V lost 5 bases, J lost 0 bases, and 16 bases lay in between. The CDR3 DNA reads as TGTGCCAGCAGCATACCCTCGAGGGGTCTGAACACTGAAGCTTTCTTT. Protein: CASSIPSRGLNTEAFF.

The gene calls are TRBV6-6 and TRBJ1-2; D remains ambiguous. Germline V gene sequence: CDR1 MNHNY, CDR2 SVGAGI (reference sequence). This CDR3 is 14 amino acids long. Trimming removed 2 bases from V and 1 base from J, with 8 bases in between. The CDR3 sequence: CASSYSGDNYGYTF. CDR3 coding DNA: TGTGCCAGCAGTTACAGCGGAGATAACTATGGCTACACCTTC.

This clonotype has a count of ten or more. The genes are TRBV7-8 and TRBJ1-2, with TRBD1 as a possible D gene (6 bases). This CDR3 region has 15 residues. Deletions cut 4 bases from V and 2 bases from J, with 14 bases between. CDR1 is SGHVS and CDR2 is FQNEAQ in the germline V gene. DNA of the CDR3: TGTGCCAGCAGCTCATCCGGGACACCGAACTATGGCTACACCTTC. Translating it yields CASSSSGTPNYGYTF.

This clonotype occurred many times. The chain recombines TRBV27 with TRBJ2-2; D unclear. The CDR3 loop spans 13 amino acids. The germline V gene encodes CDR1 MNHEY and CDR2 SMNVEV (reference sequence). Trimming took off 3 bases at V and 6 bases at J, with 8 bases between the two ends. CDR3 DNA: TGTGCCAGCAGTTTTGAAGGGTCCGGGGAGCTGTTTTTT. This codes for CASSFEGSGELFF.

This clonotype was picked up many times. The J gene is TRBJ2-1, the V gene TRBV9, with D uncertain. Germline values: CDR1 SGDLS, CDR2 YYNGEE. The CDR3 totals 14 residues. V shed 0 bases and J shed 0 bases, with 4 bases lying between them. The CDR3: CASSVESSYNEQFF. The CDR3 nucleotides are TGTGCCAGCAGCGTAGAGAGCTCCTACAATGAGCAGTTCTTC.

This chain links TRBV20-1 with TRBJ2-3; TRBD1 matches 7 bases. The CDR3 is 14 amino acids. Germline lookup yields CDR1 DFQATT and CDR2 SNEGSKA (reference sequence). With V trimmed by 5 bases and J by 2 bases, 7 bases remained unmatched. CDR3: CSAQRQGSTDTQYF. The CDR3, as DNA: TGCAGTGCTCAACGACAGGGTTCCACAGATACGCAGTATTTT.

This clonotype was observed at least ten times. The V gene is TRBV5-1, the J gene TRBJ2-7; the D gene is possibly TRBD1 (5 bases). The CDR3 contains 13 residues. V shed 0 bases and J shed 6 bases, with 10 bases lying between them. From germline, CDR1 is SGHRS and CDR2 YFSETQ. The CDR3 protein is CASSLGGYGEQYV. CDR3 in DNA: TGCGCCAGCAGCTTGGGGGGCTATGGCGAGCAGTACGTC.

This clonotype was seen repeatedly, ten times or more. This chain links TRBV10-3 with TRBJ2-5; D gene uncertain. The germline V gene encodes CDR1 ENHRY and CDR2 SYGVKD. V lost 0 bases and J lost 0, with 11 bases in between. There are 16 residues in the CDR3. CDR3 coding DNA: TGTGCCATCAGTGAGTCCAGATTTCGGTACCAAGAGACCCAGTACTTC. The encoded protein is CAISESRFRYQETQYF.

In this sample, this clonotype turned up many times. The gene calls are TRBV27 and TRBJ2-5, with unresolved D. The CDR3 spans 13 residues. V was pared by 5 bases and J by 6 bases, with 13 bases between. Germline loops: CDR1 MNHEY, CDR2 SMNVEV (reference sequence). The chain's CDR3 is CASSRFSGKTQYF. The DNA for the CDR3 is TGTGCCAGCAGTAGGTTCTCTGGAAAGACCCAGTACTTC.

In this sample, this clonotype turned up once. V gene TRBV7-2 combines with J gene TRBJ2-1; TRBD2 is a possible D gene (6 bases). Trimming took off 4 bases at V and 3 bases at J, with 16 bases between the two ends. The germline V gene encodes CDR1 SGHTA and CDR2 FQGNSA. This CDR3 region has 16 residues. CDR3 sequence reads: CASSSSRLVIYNEQFF. The CDR3 DNA sequence: TGTGCCAGCAGCTCCTCACGACTAGTAATCTACAATGAGCAGTTCTTC.

The chain employs TRBV9 and TRBJ2-2, with 7 bases identical to TRBD2. CDR1 and CDR2 from the germline V gene are SGDLS and YYNGEE. V trimming: 1 base; J trimming: 4 bases; junction bases outside the gene matches: 7. The CDR3 has 16 residues. CDR3 nucleotide sequence: TGTGCCAGCAGCGTAACAAGCGGGACGAGCACCGGGGAGCTGTTTTTT. Its protein product is CASSVTSGTSTGELFF.

This clonotype was counted at least ten times. This chain connects TRBV29-1 to TRBJ2-7; 12 nucleotides align to TRBD2. The CDR3 contains 14 residues. V lost 7 bases, J lost 0 bases, and 4 bases stayed unmatched. Germline CDR1 and CDR2: SQVTM and ANQGSEA. The CDR3 here is CSGLAGESSYEQYF. The CDR3 DNA reads TGCAGCGGACTAGCGGGGGAAAGCTCCTACGAGCAGTACTTC.